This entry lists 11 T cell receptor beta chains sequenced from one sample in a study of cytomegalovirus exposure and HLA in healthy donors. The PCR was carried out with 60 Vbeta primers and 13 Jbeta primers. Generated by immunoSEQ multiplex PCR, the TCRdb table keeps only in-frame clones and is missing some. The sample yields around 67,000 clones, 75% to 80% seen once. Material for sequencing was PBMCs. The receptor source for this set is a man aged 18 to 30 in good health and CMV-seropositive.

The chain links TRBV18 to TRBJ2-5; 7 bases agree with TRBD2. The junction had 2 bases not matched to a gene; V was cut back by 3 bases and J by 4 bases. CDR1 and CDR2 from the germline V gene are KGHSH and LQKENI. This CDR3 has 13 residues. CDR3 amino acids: CASSPGGTETQYF. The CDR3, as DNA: TGTGCCAGCTCACCGGGGGGGACAGAGACCCAGTACTTC.

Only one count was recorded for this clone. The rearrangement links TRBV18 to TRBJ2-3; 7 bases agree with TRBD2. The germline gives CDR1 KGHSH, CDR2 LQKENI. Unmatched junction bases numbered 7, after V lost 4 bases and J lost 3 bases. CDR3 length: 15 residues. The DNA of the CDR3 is TGTGCCAGCTCACGGTCGGCTAGCGGAACAGATACGCAGTATTTT. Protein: CASSRSASGTDTQYF.

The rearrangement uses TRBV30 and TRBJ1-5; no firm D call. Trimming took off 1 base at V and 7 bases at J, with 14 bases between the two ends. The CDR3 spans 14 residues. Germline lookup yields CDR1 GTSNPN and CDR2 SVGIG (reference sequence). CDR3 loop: CAWSGSNSGQPQHF. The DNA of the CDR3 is TGTGCCTGGAGTGGATCGAACTCGGGACAGCCCCAGCATTTT.

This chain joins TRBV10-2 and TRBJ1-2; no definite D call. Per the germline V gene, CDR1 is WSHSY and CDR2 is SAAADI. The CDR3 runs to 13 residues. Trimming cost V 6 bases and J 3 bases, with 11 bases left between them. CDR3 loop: CASSSTAYYGYTF. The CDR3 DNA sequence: TGCGCCAGCAGCTCTACAGCCTACTATGGCTACACCTTC.

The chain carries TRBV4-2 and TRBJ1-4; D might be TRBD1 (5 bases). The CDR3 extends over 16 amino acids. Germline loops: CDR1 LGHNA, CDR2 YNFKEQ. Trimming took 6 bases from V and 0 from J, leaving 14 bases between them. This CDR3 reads CASRSRPGATNEKLFF. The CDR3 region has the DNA TGTGCCAGCAGATCACGACCGGGGGCAACTAATGAAAAACTGTTTTTT.

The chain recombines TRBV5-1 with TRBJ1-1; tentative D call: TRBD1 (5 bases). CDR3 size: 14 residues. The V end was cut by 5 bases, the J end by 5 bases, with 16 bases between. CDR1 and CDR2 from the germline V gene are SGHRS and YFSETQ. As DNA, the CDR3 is TGCGCCAGCAGTCACCGGGACTGGGGGACTGAAGCTTTCTTT. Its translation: CASSHRDWGTEAFF.

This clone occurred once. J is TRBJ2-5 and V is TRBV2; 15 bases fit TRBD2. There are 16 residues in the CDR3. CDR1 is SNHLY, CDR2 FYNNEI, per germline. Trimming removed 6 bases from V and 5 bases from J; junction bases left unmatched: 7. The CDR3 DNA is TGTGCCAGCAGAACCGGGACTAGCGGGAGGTTCGAGACCCAGTACTTC. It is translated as CASRTGTSGRFETQYF.

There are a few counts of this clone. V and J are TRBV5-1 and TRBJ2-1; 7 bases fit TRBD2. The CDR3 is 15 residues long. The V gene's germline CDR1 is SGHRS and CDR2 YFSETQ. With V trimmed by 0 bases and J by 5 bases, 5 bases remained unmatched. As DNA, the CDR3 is TGCGCCAGCAGCTTGGGCGGGAGACGCCACAATGAGCAGTTCTTC. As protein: CASSLGGRRHNEQFF.

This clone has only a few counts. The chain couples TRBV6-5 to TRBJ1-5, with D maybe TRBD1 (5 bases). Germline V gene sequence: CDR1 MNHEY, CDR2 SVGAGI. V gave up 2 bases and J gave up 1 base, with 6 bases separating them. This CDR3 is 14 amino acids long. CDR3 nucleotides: TGTGCCAGCAGTTACGGGGGGAGCAATCAGCCCCAGCATTTT. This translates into CASSYGGSNQPQHF.

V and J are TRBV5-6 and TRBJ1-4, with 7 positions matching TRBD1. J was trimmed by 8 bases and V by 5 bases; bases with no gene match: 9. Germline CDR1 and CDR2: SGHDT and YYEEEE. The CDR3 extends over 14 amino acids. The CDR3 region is CASRGGGGEEKLFF. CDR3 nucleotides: TGTGCCAGCAGGGGAGGAGGGGGCGAGGAAAAACTGTTTTTT.

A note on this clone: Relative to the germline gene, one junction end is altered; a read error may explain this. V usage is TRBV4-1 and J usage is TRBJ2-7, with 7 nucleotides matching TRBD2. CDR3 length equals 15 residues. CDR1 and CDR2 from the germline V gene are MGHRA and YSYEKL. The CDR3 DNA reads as TGCGCCAGCAGCGAAGAAATAGGCGGGGGACACGAGCAGTACTTC. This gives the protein CASSEEIGGGHEQYF.